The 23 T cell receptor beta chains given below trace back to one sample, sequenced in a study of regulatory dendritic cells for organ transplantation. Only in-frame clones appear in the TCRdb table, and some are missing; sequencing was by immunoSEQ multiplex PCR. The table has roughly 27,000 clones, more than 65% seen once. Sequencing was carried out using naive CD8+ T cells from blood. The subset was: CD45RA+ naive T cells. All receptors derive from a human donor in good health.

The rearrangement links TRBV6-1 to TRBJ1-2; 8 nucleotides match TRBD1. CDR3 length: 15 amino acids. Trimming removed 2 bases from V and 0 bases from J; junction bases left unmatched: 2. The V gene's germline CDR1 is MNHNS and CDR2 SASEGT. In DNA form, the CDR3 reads TGTGCCAGCAGTGAATGGACAGGGCCTAACTATGGCTACACCTTC. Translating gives CASSEWTGPNYGYTF.

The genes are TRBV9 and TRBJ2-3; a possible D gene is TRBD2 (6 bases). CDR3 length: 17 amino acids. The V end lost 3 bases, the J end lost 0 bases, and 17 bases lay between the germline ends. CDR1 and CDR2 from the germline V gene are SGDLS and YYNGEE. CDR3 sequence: CASSGHGGEASTDTQYF. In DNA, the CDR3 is TGTGCCAGCAGCGGTCATGGCGGGGAAGCTAGCACAGATACGCAGTATTTT.

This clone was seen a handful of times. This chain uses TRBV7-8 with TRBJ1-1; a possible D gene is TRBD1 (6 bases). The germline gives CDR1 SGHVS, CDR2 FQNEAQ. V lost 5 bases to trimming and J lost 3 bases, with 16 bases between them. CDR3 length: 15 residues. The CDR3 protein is CASSPFGGLYTEAFF. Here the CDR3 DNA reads TGTGCCAGCAGCCCCTTCGGGGGGCTGTACACTGAAGCTTTCTTT.

Here the CDR3 DNA reads TGCGCCAGCAGCTTGGCCGGGTCTTACGAGCAGTACTTC. As protein: CASSLAGSYEQYF. The chain joins TRBV5-1 to TRBJ2-7; D unresolved. V lost 0 bases and J lost 4, with 8 bases in between. The CDR3 covers 13 residues. CDR1 and CDR2 (germline): SGHRS, YFSETQ.

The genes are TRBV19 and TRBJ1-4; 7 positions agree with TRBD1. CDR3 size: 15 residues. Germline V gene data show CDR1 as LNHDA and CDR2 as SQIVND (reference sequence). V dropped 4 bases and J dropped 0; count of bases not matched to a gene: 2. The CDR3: CASSSGQATNEKLFF. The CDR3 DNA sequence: TGTGCCAGTAGTAGCGGACAGGCAACTAATGAAAAACTGTTTTTT.

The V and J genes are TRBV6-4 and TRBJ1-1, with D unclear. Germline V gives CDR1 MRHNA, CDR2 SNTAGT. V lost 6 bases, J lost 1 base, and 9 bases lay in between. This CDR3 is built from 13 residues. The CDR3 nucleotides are TGTGCCAGCAGCCAATTAGAGAACACTGAAGCTTTCTTT. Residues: CASSQLENTEAFF.

The CDR3 sequence is CASSQDRGNQPQHF. In DNA form, the CDR3 reads TGTGCCAGCAGCCAGGACAGGGGCAATCAGCCCCAGCATTTT. This chain uses TRBV4-2 with TRBJ1-5, with 8 bases fitting TRBD1. V dropped 3 bases and J dropped 2; count of bases not matched to a gene: 0. CDR1 LGHNA and CDR2 YNFKEQ come from the germline V gene. The CDR3 totals 14 residues.

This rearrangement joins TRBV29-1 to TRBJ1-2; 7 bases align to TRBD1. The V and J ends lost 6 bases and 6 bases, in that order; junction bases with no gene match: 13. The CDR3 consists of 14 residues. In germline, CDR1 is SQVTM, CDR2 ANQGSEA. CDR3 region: CSVVKDPQGNGYTF. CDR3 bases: TGCAGCGTCGTCAAGGACCCACAGGGGAATGGCTACACCTTC.

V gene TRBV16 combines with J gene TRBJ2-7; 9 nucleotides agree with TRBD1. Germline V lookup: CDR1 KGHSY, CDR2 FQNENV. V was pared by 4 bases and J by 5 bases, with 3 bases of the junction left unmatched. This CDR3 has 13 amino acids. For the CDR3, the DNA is TGTGCCAGCAGCCCGGGACAGGGTAACGAGCAGTACTTC. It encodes CASSPGQGNEQYF.

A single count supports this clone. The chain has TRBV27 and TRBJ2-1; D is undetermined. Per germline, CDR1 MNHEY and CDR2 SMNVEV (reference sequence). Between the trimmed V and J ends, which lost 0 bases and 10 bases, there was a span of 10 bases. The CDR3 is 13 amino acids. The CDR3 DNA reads TGTGCCAGCAGTTTATCGCCTGTTGCGGAGCAGTTCTTC. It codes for CASSLSPVAEQFF.

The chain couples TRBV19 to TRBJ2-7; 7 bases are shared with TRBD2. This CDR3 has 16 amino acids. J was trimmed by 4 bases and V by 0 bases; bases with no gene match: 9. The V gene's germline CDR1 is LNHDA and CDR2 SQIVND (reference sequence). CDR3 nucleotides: TGTGCCAGTAGTATAGATCTTGGAGCGGGGAAATACGAGCAGTACTTC. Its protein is CASSIDLGAGKYEQYF.

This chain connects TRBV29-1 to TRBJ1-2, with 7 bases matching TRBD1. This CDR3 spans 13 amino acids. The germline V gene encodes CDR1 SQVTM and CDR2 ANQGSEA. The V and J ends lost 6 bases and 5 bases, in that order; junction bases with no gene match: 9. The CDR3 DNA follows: TGCAGCGTAGCCGGGACAGTAGGATATGGCTACACCTTC. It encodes CSVAGTVGYGYTF.

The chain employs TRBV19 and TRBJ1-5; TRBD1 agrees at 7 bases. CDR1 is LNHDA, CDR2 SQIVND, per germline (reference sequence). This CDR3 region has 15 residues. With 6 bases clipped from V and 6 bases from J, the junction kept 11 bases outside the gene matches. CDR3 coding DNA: TGTGCCAGTAGCGCTGTGGGCAGGGGGAGTCAGCCCCAGCATTTT. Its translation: CASSAVGRGSQPQHF. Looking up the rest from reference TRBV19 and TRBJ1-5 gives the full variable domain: DGGITQSPKYLFRKEGQNVTLSCEQNLNHDAMYWYRQDPGQGLRLIYYSQIVNDFQKGDIAEGYSVSREKKESFPLTVTSAQKNPTAFYLCASSAVGRGSQPQHFGDGTRLSIL.

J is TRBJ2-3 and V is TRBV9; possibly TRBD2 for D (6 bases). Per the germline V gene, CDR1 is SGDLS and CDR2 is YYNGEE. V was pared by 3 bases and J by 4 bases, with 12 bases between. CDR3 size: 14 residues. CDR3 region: CASSAVGGSDTQYF. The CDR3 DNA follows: TGTGCCAGCAGCGCCGTCGGGGGATCAGATACGCAGTATTTT.

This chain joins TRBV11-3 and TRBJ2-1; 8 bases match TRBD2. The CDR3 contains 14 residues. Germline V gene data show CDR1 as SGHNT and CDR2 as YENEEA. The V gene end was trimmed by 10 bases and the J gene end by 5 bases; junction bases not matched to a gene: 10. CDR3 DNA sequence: TGTGCCACCGCCGAGCGGGGGCCAAACAATGAGCAGTTCTTC. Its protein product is CATAERGPNNEQFF.

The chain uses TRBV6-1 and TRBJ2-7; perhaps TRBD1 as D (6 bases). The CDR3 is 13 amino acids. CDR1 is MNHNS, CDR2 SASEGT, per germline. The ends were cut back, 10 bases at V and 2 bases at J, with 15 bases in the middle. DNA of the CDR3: TGTGCCATTACGTTGGACAGTACCTACGAGCAGTACTTC. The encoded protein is CAITLDSTYEQYF.

CDR3 nucleotide sequence: TGCGCCAGCAGCCAAGACGACAGGGAAATAAGGTCACCCCTCCACTTT. Protein sequence: CASSQDDREIRSPLHF. The chain employs TRBV4-1 and TRBJ1-6, with TRBD1 identical over 7 bases. Germline V gene sequence: CDR1 MGHRA, CDR2 YSYEKL. Germline trimming cut 0 bases from V and 10 bases from J; bases unmatched to any gene: 9. This CDR3 is built from 16 residues.

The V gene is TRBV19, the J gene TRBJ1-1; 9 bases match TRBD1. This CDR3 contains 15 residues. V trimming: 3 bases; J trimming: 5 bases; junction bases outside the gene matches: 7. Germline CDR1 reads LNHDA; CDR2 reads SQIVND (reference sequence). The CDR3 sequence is CASSMTTGGFTEAFF. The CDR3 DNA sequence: TGTGCCAGTAGTATGACCACAGGGGGCTTTACTGAAGCTTTCTTT.

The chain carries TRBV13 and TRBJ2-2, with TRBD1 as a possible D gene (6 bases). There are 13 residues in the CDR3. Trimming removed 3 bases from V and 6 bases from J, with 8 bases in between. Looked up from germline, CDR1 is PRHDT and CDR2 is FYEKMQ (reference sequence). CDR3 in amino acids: CASSLTGAGELFF. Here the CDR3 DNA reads TGTGCCAGCAGCTTGACAGGTGCCGGGGAGCTGTTTTTT.

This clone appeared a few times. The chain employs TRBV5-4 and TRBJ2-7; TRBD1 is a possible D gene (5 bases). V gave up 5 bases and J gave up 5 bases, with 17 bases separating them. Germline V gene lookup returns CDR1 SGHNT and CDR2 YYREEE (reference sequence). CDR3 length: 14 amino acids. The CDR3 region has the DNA TGTGCCAGCAGTAGCTTAGAAGGGGCTAACGAGCAGTACTTC. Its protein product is CASSSLEGANEQYF.

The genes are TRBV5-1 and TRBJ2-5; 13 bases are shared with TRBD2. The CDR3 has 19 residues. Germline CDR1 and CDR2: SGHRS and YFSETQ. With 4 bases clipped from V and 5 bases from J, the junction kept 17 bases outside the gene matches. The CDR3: CASSLGTGTSGADGETQYF. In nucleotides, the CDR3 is TGCGCCAGCAGCCTGGGCACCGGGACTAGCGGGGCGGATGGGGAGACCCAGTACTTC.

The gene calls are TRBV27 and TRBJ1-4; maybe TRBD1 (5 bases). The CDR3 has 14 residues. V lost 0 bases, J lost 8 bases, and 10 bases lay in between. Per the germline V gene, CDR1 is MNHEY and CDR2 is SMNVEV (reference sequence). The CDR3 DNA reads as TGTGCCAGCAGTTTATCGATGGGGCGGGAAAAACTGTTTTTT. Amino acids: CASSLSMGREKLFF.

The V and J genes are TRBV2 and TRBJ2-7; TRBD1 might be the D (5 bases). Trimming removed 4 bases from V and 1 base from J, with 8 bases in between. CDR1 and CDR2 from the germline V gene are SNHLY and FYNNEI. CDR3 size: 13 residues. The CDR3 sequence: CASSVDSSYEQYF. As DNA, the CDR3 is TGTGCCAGCAGTGTCGACAGTTCCTACGAGCAGTACTTC.